The 2 T cell receptor beta chains below were found in one sample sequenced in a study of cytomegalovirus exposure and HLA in healthy donors. Assay used: immunoSEQ multiplex PCR; TCRdb lists only in-frame clones, some missing. The sample lists around 350,000 clones, 86% occurring once. Specimen: PBMCs. Receptors were obtained from a woman between 18 and 30 years old in good health and CMV-seronegative.

This chain joins TRBV21-1 and TRBJ1-2; the tabulated D call, TRBD1, remains unverified against the DNA. TRBV21-1 is annotated as a pseudogene. The CDR3 totals 14 residues. Written as DNA, the CDR3 is TGTGCCAGCAACAAAGCCCAGGATATCTATGGCTACACCTTC. It is translated as CASNKAQDIYGYTF.

This clone came up a few times. The chain is built from TRBV7-3 and TRBJ1-2, with 11 positions matching TRBD1. V lost 4 bases, J lost 7 bases, and 5 bases stayed unmatched. CDR3 length: 14 amino acids. Germline V gene data show CDR1 as SGHTA and CDR2 as FQGTGA. The CDR3 here is CASSSGQGAFGYTF. The CDR3 bases are TGTGCCAGCAGCTCCGGACAGGGGGCTTTTGGCTACACCTTC.